The sequence of this T cell receptor (beta chain) was determined in a study of T cells in Graves' hyperthyroidism and ophthalmopathy. The study, taken as a whole, reports: Ophthalmopathy and stable hyperthyroidism were separated by a 13 V-J model.

V was clipped by 5 bases and J by 3 bases, with 14 bases between them. Germline V gene lookup returns CDR1 PRHDT and CDR2 FYEKMQ (reference sequence). The length of the CDR3 is 15 residues. Thyroid ultrasound and orbital computed tomography, with clinical symptoms and serum thyroxine and TRAb, informed diagnoses. The authors obtained PBMCs from roughly 10 ml of fresh peripheral blood. Concerning this clonotype: Its cognate antigen is unknown. A read error is possible here, since a much larger clone lies one base away.

Amplified TCR beta CDR3 regions came from RNA transcripts. First-round RT-PCR with HTBI primers amplified the TCR CDR3 region. Via MiXCR, TCRdb re-called the multiplex PCR reads, giving one row per CDR3 protein. Among around 300,000 distinct CDR3 sequences listed, around 22% were seen once. The sequence derives from a man aged 30 to 39 with Graves' ophthalmopathy. The sample was blood. The rearrangement joins TRBV13 to TRBJ2-1, with D possibly matching TRBD2 (6 bases). The CDR3 here is CASSTNGRVYNEQFF. The CDR3 coding sequence is TGTGCCAGCAGCACTAACGGGAGAGTCTACAATGAGCAGTTCTTC. The variable domain in full, completed from reference TRBV13 and TRBJ2-1, reads AAGVIQSPRHLIKEKRETATLKCYPIPRHDTVYWYQQGPGQDPQFLISFYEKMQSDKGSIPDRFSAQQFSDYHSELNMSSLELGDSALYFCASSTNGRVYNEQFFGPGTRLTVL.